This T cell receptor beta chain is from a study of shared clonotypes between healthy human individuals. Study results and limitations: When compared with the clonotypes that were shared by all four sorted-subset donors, the non-shared clonotypes turned out to have lower generation probabilities. Larger estimated richness was generally recorded for naive subsets relative to memory subsets.

Each of the donors was a healthy adult who was HIV-negative and had not had a recent acute infection or vaccination. The test was conducted at deep level. Repertoires were generated with immunoSEQ multiplex PCR, while TCRdb's copy carries only in-frame clones and drops some. In the table there are 2 million to 2.5 million clones, just under 95% of which are singletons. Germline CDR1 SGHRS, CDR2 YFSETQ. The CDR3 loop spans 14 amino acids. V shed 7 bases and J 2 bases; nucleotides not matched to a gene: 5. This clone was seen once. No antigen is known for it. The rearrangement links TRBV5-1 to TRBJ2-7, with 11 bases matching TRBD2. The sequence was obtained from a man aged 18 to 29 in good health. Some clones in this sample may be carry-over from other donors' samples. The sequencing input was naive CD4+ T cells from PBMCs. Subset: CD45RA+ positively selected. In nucleotides, the CDR3 is TGCGCCAGCCAACTAGCGGGAGATCCCTACGAGCAGTACTTC. Protein: CASQLAGDPYEQYF.